This TCR beta chain was obtained from a study of blood T cell repertoires in COVID-19. Study overall: The United States, Italy and Spain supplied acute and convalescent COVID-19 samples.

V lost 0 bases to trimming and J lost 5 bases, with 12 bases between them. Per germline, CDR1 SGHVS and CDR2 FNYEAQ. CDR3 length: 15 residues. Sequencing used immunoSEQ multiplex PCR; TCRdb keeps in-frame clones, though not all of them. This sample carries around 180,000 clones, roughly 89% of them seen once, and the ten largest clones take about 2.1%. The chain couples TRBV7-6 to TRBJ2-3, with D perhaps TRBD2 (6 bases). The TCR originated in a woman aged 40 to 55 with acute COVID-19. Material: PBMCs or T cells enriched from blood (not recorded which). The CDR3 sequence is CASSLAPGAGDTQYF. Here the CDR3 DNA reads TGTGCCAGCAGCTTAGCTCCGGGAGCGGGAGATACGCAGTATTTT.